One TCR beta chain is described in this entry. The CDR3 extends over 11 amino acids. CDR1 and CDR2 from the germline V gene are DFQATT and SNEGSKA (reference sequence). V was pared by 7 bases and J by 7 bases, with 13 bases between. The authors ran a second PCR of about 7 to 11 cycles using a sample-barcoded 5' primer and a J-beta primer mix. TCRdb passed the 5' RACE reads through MiXCR, listing each CDR3 protein once. The sample holds some 1.4 million distinct CDR3 sequences, roughly 45% seen once. The data belong to a study of blood T cells in healthy people across ages. Sequenced input: blood. The chain links TRBV20-1 to TRBJ2-5; no clear D gene. This sequence originates from a young woman in good health. CDR3 protein: CSETGRATQYF. Written as DNA, the CDR3 is TGCAGTGAAACCGGACGCGCGACCCAGTACTTC.